This record concerns one T cell receptor (beta chain) sequence. Losses at the gene ends were 0 bases for V and 7 bases for J; bases not matched to a gene: 10. The CDR3 is 17 amino acids. The germline V gene has CDR1 LNHNV and CDR2 YYDKDF (reference sequence). 60 Vbeta and 13 Jbeta primers were used in PCR. Some clones are missing from TCRdb's copy, which holds only in-frame ones; the method was immunoSEQ multiplex PCR. Its clone listing holds approximately 58,000 clones. These data belong to a study of cytomegalovirus exposure and HLA in healthy donors. The receptor was derived from a woman aged 50 to 60 in good health and CMV-seropositive. The V and J genes are TRBV15 and TRBJ2-1; 9 nucleotides align to TRBD2. Sample: PBMCs. In nucleotides, the CDR3 is TGTGCCACCAGCAGAGACCTCCGGAGCGGGGGGCAAAATGAGCAGTTCTTC. This sequence encodes CATSRDLRSGGQNEQFF. The full variable domain, in which reference TRBV15 and TRBJ2-1 provide the parts outside the CDR3, is DAMVIQNPRYQVTQFGKPVTLSCSQTLNHNVMYWYQQKSSQAPKLLFHYYDKDFNNEADTPDNFQSRRPNTSFCFLDIRSPGLGDTAMYLCATSRDLRSGGQNEQFFGPGTRLTVL.